There are many counts of the clone carrying this T cell receptor beta chain. Its antigen is currently unknown. This sample is drawn from a study of T cell repertoires in cytomegalovirus infection. TCRdb ran MiXCR on the reads and lists one entry per CDR3 protein. The sample consists of about 830,000 distinct CDR3 sequences, about 33% of them appearing once. There are 15 residues in the CDR3. V lost 2 bases, J lost 0 bases, and 8 bases lay in between. Germline CDR1 SGHVS, CDR2 FNYEAQ. The material sequenced was cultured CD8+ T cells from PBMCs, taken from culture after CMV antigen stimulation. The rearrangement joins TRBV7-6 to TRBJ2-1, with no clear D. The receptor's source is a human donor in good health (CMV status not recorded). Some clones in this sample may be carry-over from other donors' samples. The chain's CDR3 is CASSLSRASYNEQFF. The CDR3 DNA follows: TGTGCCAGCAGCTTATCTAGGGCCTCCTACAATGAGCAGTTCTTC.